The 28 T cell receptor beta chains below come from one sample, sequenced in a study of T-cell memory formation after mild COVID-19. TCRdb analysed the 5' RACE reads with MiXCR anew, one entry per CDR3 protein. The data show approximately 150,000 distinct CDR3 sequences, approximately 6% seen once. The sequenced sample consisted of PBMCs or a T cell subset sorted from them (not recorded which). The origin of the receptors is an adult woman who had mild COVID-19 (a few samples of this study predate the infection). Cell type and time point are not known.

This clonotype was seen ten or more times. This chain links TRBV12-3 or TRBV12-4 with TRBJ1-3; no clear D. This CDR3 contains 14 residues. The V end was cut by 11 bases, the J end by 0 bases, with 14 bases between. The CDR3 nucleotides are TGTGCCGGAAGAGGGTCTGCCTCTGGAAACACCATATATTTT. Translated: CAGRGSASGNTIYF.

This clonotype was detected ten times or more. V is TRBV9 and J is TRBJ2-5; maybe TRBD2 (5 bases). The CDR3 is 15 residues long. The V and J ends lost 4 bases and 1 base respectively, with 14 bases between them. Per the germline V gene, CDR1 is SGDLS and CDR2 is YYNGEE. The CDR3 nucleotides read TGTGCCAGCAGCATCAACGGGCGGGTCCAAGAGACCCAGTACTTC. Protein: CASSINGRVQETQYF.

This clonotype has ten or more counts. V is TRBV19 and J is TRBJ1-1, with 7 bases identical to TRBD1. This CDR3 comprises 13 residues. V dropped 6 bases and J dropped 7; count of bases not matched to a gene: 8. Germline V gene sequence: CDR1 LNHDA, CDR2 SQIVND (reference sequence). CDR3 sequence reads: CASRQGTMGEAFF. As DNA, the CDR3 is TGTGCCAGTAGACAGGGGACAATGGGTGAAGCTTTCTTT.

This CDR3 is CASSLSLISPGGYTF. CDR3 bases: TGTGCCAGCAGTCTAAGTCTCATAAGCCCGGGTGGCTACACCTTC. V is TRBV6-5 and J is TRBJ1-2; D not resolved. Germline V gene lookup returns CDR1 MNHEY and CDR2 SVGAGI. The CDR3 totals 15 residues. V lost 5 bases and J lost 7, with 20 bases in between.

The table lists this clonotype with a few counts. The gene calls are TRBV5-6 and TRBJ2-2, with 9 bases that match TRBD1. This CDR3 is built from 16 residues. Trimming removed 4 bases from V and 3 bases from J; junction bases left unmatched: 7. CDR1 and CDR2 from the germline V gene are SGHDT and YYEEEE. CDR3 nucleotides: TGTGCCAGCAGCCTGGACAGGGGACTTGACACCGGGGAGCTGTTTTTT. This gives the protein CASSLDRGLDTGELFF.

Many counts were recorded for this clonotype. The CDR3 here is CASSLQGWETQYF. As DNA, the CDR3 is TGTGCCAGCAGCCTACAGGGATGGGAGACCCAGTACTTC. The V gene is TRBV7-9, the J gene TRBJ2-5; tentative D call: TRBD1 (6 bases). Trimming cost V 5 bases and J 5 bases, with 12 bases left between them. Germline CDR1 reads SEHNR; CDR2 reads FQNEAQ (reference sequence). The CDR3 is 13 amino acids. The variable domain in full, completed from reference TRBV7-9 and TRBJ2-5, reads DTGVSQNPRHKITKRGQNVTFRCDPISEHNRLYWYRQTLGQGPEFLTYFQNEAQLEKSRLLSDRFSAERPKGSFSTLEIQRTEQGDSAMYLCASSLQGWETQYFGPGTRLLVL.

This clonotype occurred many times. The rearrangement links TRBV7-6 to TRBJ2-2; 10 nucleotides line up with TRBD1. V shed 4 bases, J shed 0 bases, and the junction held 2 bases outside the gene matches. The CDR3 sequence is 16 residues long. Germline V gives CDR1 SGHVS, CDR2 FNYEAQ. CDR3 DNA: TGTGCCAGCAGCTGGGGGACAGGGGCGAACACCGGGGAGCTGTTTTTT. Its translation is CASSWGTGANTGELFF.

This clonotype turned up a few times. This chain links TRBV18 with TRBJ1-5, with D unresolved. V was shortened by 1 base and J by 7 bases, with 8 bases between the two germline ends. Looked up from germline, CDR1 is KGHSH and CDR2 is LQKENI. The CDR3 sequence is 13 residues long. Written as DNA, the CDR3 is TGTGCCAGCTCACCACGGAGTCAGCAGCCCCAGCATTTT. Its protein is CASSPRSQQPQHF.

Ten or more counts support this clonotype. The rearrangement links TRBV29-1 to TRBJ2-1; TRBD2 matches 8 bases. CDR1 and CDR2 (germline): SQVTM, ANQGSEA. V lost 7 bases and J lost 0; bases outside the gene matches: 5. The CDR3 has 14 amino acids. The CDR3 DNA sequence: TGCAGCGCCTCGGGAGGGAGCTCCTACAATGAGCAGTTCTTC. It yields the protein CSASGGSSYNEQFF.

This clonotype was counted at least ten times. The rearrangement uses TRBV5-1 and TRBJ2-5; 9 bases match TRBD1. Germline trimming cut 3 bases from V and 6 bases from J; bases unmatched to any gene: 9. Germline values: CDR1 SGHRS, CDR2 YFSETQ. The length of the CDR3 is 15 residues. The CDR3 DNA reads TGCGCCAGCAGCTGGCGGGACAGGGTCGACAAGACCCAGTACTTC. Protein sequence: CASSWRDRVDKTQYF.

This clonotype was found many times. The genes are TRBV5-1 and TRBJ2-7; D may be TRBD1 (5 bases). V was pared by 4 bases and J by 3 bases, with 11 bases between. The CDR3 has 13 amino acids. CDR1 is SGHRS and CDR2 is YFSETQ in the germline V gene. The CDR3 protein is CASSRFDSYEQYF. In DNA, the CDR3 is TGCGCCAGCAGCCGATTCGACAGCTACGAGCAGTACTTC. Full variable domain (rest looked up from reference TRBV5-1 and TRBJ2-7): KAGVTQTPRYLIKTRGQQVTLSCSPISGHRSVSWYQQTPGQGLQFLFEYFSETQRNKGNFPGRFSGRQFSNSRSEMNVSTLELGDSALYLCASSRFDSYEQYFGPGTRLTVT.

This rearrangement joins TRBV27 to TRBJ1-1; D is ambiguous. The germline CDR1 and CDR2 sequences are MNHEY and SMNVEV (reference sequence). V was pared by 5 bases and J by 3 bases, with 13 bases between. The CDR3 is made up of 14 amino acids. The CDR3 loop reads CASSSLTGDTEAFF. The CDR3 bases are TGTGCCAGCAGTAGTCTCACTGGGGACACTGAAGCTTTCTTT.

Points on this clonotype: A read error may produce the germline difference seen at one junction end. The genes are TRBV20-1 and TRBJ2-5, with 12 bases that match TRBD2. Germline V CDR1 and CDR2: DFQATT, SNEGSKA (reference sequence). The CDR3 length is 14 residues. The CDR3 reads CSAQIRTSGAPGDF. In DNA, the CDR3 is TGCAGTGCCCAAATACGGACTAGCGGGGCCCCGGGTGATTTC.

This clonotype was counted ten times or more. As DNA, the CDR3 is TGTGCCAGCAGCTTAGGCAGGGTGAACACTGAAGCTTTCTTT. Protein: CASSLGRVNTEAFF. The chain is built from TRBV13 and TRBJ1-1; D perhaps matches TRBD1 (5 bases). Germline V gives CDR1 PRHDT, CDR2 FYEKMQ (reference sequence). CDR3 length: 14 amino acids. Trimming left V 0 bases short and J 0 bases short, with 5 bases between.

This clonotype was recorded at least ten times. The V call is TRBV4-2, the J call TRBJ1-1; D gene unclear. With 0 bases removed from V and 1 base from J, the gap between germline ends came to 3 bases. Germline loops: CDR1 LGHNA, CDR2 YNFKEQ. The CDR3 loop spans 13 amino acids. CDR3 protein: CASSQDGNTEAFF. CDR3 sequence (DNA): TGTGCCAGCAGCCAAGACGGGAACACTGAAGCTTTCTTT.

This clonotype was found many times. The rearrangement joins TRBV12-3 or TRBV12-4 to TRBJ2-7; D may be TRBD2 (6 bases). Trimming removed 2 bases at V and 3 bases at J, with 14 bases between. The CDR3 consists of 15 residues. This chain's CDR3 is CASSLTSLANYEQYF. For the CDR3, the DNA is TGTGCCAGCAGTTTAACCTCTCTAGCGAACTACGAGCAGTACTTC.

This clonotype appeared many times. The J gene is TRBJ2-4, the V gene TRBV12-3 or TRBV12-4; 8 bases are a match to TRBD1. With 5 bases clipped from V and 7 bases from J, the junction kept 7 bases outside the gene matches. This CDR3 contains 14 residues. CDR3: CASSPRTGTNIQYF. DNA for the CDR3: TGTGCCAGCAGTCCCAGGACAGGGACGAACATTCAGTACTTC.

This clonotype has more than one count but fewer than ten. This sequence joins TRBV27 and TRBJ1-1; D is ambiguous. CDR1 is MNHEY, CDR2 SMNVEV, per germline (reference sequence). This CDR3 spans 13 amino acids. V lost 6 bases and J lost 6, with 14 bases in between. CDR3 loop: CASRFRRGSEAFF. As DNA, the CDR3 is TGTGCCAGCAGGTTCCGGCGAGGGTCTGAAGCTTTCTTT.

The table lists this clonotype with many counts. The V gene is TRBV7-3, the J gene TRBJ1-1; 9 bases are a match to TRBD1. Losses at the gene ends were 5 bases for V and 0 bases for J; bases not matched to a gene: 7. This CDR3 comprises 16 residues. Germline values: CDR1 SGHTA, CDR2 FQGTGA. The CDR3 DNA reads TGTGCCAGCAGCCCGGACAGGGGACGAATGAACACTGAAGCTTTCTTT. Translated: CASSPDRGRMNTEAFF.

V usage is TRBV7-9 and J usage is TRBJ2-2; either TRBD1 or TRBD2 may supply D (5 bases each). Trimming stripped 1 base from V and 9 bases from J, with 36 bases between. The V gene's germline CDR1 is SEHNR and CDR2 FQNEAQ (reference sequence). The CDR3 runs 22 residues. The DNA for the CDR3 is TGTGCCAGCAGCTTAGACCCCGTGCGACAGACGATTGGCTTTCCGAGGGGCCGGGAGCTGTTTTTT. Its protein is CASSLDPVRQTIGFPRGRELFF.

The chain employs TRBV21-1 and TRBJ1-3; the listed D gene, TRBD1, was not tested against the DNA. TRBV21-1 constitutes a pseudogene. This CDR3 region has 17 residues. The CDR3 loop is CASSKSYRVLTGNTIYF. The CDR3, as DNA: TGTGCCAGCAGCAAATCGTACAGGGTACTAACTGGAAACACCATATATTTT.

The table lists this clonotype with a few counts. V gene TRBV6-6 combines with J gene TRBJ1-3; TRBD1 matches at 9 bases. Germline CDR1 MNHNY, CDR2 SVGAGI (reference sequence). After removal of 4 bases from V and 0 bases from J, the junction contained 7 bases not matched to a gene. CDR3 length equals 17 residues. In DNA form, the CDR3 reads TGTGCCAGCAGTTCGGGGACAGGGCTTAGCTCTGGAAACACCATATATTTT. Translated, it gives CASSSGTGLSSGNTIYF.

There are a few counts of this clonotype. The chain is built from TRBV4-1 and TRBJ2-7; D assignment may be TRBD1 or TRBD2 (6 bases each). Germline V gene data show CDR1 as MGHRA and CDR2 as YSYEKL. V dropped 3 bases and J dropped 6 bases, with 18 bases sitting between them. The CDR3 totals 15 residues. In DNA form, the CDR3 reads TGCGCCAGCAGCCAGGGCCCTGCCAGGGGAGGCGAGCAGTACTTC. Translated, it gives CASSQGPARGGEQYF.

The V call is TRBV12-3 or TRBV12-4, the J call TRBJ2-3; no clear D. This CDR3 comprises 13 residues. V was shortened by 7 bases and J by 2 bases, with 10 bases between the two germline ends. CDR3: CASTFRTTDTQYF. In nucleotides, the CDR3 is TGTGCCAGCACCTTTCGGACCACAGATACGCAGTATTTT.

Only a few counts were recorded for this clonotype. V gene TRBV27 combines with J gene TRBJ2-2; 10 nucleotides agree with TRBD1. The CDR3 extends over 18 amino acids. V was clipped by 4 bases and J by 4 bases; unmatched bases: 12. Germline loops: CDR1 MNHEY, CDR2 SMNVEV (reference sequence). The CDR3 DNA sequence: TGTGCCAGCAGTTCAAGGTACCTCCGGACAGGGGGCACCGGGGAGCTGTTTTTT. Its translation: CASSSRYLRTGGTGELFF.

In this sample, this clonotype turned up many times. CDR3 residues: CASSSEGCPYNEQFF. For the CDR3, the DNA is TGTGCCAGCAGCAGCGAGGGGTGTCCCTACAATGAGCAGTTCTTC. This chain joins TRBV5-4 and TRBJ2-1, with D possibly being TRBD1 or TRBD2 (5 bases each). The ends were cut back, 4 bases at V and 2 bases at J, with 13 bases in the middle. Per the germline V gene, CDR1 is SGHNT and CDR2 is YYREEE (reference sequence). CDR3 length equals 15 residues.

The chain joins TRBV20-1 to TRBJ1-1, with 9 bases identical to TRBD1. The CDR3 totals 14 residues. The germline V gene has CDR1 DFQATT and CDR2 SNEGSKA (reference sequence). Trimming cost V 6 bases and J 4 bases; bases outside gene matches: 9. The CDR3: CSAVGQGWGTEAFF. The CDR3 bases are TGCAGTGCCGTGGGACAGGGATGGGGCACTGAAGCTTTCTTT.

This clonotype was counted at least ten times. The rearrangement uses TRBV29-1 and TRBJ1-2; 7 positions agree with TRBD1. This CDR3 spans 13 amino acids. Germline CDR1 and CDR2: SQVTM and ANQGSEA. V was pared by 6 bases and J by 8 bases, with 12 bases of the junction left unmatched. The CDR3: CSVGDRDSVGYTF. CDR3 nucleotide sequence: TGCAGCGTGGGCGACCGGGACAGCGTCGGCTACACCTTC.